This passage covers 3 T cell receptor beta chains from one sample sequenced in a study of blood T cells in healthy people across ages. Primed by a sample-barcoded 5' primer and a J-beta primer mix, a second PCR proceeded for about 6 to 12 cycles. TCRdb independently ran MiXCR on the 5' RACE reads; one entry per CDR3 protein. The sample holds some 1.4 million distinct CDR3 sequences, 42% seen once. The sequenced material came from blood. Receptors originate from a woman younger than 35 in good health.

The chain employs TRBV10-3 and TRBJ1-2, with D uncertain. This CDR3 is built from 16 residues. Germline values: CDR1 ENHRY, CDR2 SYGVKD. The germline V and J ends were trimmed by 3 bases and 3 bases, with 17 bases remaining between them. Here the CDR3 DNA reads TGTGCCATCAGTGATAGGGTTACCACAGTCTACTATGGCTACACCTTC. Its protein product is CAISDRVTTVYYGYTF.

V usage is TRBV29-1 and J usage is TRBJ1-1, with TRBD1 matching over 11 bases. The CDR3 has 13 amino acids. Trimming removed 4 bases from V and 9 bases from J; junction bases left unmatched: 7. The germline V gene has CDR1 SQVTM and CDR2 ANQGSEA. CDR3 coding DNA: TGCAGCGTTGGGGCGGGACAGGGGGGTAAAGCTTTCTTT. This codes for CSVGAGQGGKAFF. Full variable domain (rest looked up from reference TRBV29-1 and TRBJ1-1): SAVISQKPSRDICQRGTSLTIQCQVDSQVTMMFWYRQQPGQSLTLIATANQGSEATYESGFVIDKFPISRPNLTFSTLTVSNMSPEDSSIYLCSVGAGQGGKAFFGQGTRLTVV.

This clonotype occurred a few times. The chain joins TRBV12-3 or TRBV12-4 to TRBJ2-3; D gene ambiguous. The V end lost 6 bases, the J end lost 2 bases, and 15 bases lay between the germline ends. There are 15 residues in the CDR3. CDR3 sequence: CASSPTLGYTDTQYF. The CDR3 DNA reads as TGTGCCAGCAGCCCCACCTTAGGATACACAGATACGCAGTATTTT.